The 12 T cell receptor beta chains reported below all come from one sample, sequenced in a study of blood T cell repertoires in COVID-19. The assay was immunoSEQ multiplex PCR, and TCRdb's table has in-frame clones only and misses some. The sample shows some 170,000 clones, around 87% of them seen only once. The sequencing input was peripheral blood. Receptors originate from a woman aged 70-85 years with COVID-19, enrolled during active disease.

This chain joins TRBV11-3 and TRBJ1-3, with 7 bases lining up with TRBD1. The CDR3 has 15 residues. The V segment lost 2 bases and the J segment 3 bases; nucleotides outside the gene matches: 4. CDR1 is SGHNT, CDR2 YENEEA, per germline. CDR3 bases: TGTGCCAGCAGCTTATTCACAGGGGATGGAAACACCATATATTTT. This codes for CASSLFTGDGNTIYF.

J is TRBJ1-2 and V is TRBV19; 7 bases match TRBD1. Germline V CDR1 and CDR2: LNHDA, SQIVND (reference sequence). Trimming at V came to 9 bases and at J to 4 bases, leaving 5 bases not matched to a gene. The CDR3 runs 12 residues. CDR3 residues: CASRDRVYGYTF. DNA of the CDR3: TGTGCCAGCCGGGACAGAGTCTATGGCTACACCTTC.

This chain connects TRBV3-1 (or the pseudogene TRBV3-2) to TRBJ2-7; D is unclear. CDR1 and CDR2 from the germline V gene are LGHDT and YNNKEL (reference sequence). This CDR3 spans 15 amino acids. V was clipped by 0 bases and J by 4 bases, with 13 bases between them. CDR3 coding DNA: TGTGCCAGCAGCCAAGATCCCGTTACAAGTTACGAGCAGTACTTC. Protein: CASSQDPVTSYEQYF.

The chain couples TRBV11-3 to TRBJ1-4; 9 bases align to TRBD1. The V and J ends lost 5 bases and 8 bases, in that order; junction bases with no gene match: 9. Germline CDR1 is SGHNT and CDR2 is YENEEA. The CDR3 has 15 amino acids. Written as DNA, the CDR3 is TGTGCCAGCAGCCGCGGGACAGGGCAGTTGGAAAAACTGTTTTTT. The encoded protein is CASSRGTGQLEKLFF. Combining the CDR3 with reference TRBV11-3 and TRBJ1-4 gives the whole variable domain EAGVVQSPRYKIIEKKQPVAFWCNPISGHNTLYWYLQNLGQGPELLIRYENEEAVDDSQLPKDRFSAERLKGVDSTLKIQPAELGDSAVYLCASSRGTGQLEKLFFGSGTQLSVL.

The rearrangement uses TRBV4-1 and TRBJ2-3; 13 bases agree with TRBD2. The CDR3 totals 15 residues. J was trimmed by 4 bases and V by 6 bases; bases with no gene match: 4. CDR1 MGHRA and CDR2 YSYEKL come from the germline V gene. CDR3 DNA: TGCGCCAGCAGACCGGGACTAGCGGGACCAGATACGCAGTATTTT. Amino acids: CASRPGLAGPDTQYF.

The chain uses TRBV21-1 and TRBJ1-2; the table assigns TRBD1, which was not confirmed against the DNA. TRBV21-1 is a pseudogene locus. The CDR3 runs 14 residues. The CDR3 DNA reads as TGTGCCAGCAGCAAAGGACACACTAACTATGGCTACACCTTC. It is translated as CASSKGHTNYGYTF.

V and J are TRBV12-2 and TRBJ1-1; the table assigns TRBD1, which was not confirmed against the DNA. TRBV12-2 is noted as a pseudogene. The CDR3 is made up of 13 amino acids. The CDR3 loop reads CASRSDAQPEAFF. As DNA, the CDR3 is TGTGCAAGTCGTTCTGACGCACAGCCTGAAGCTTTCTTT.

The genes are TRBV2 and TRBJ1-5; D is possibly TRBD1 (5 bases). Germline V gene data show CDR1 as SNHLY and CDR2 as FYNNEI. The CDR3 runs to 13 residues. Trimming removed 7 bases at V and 0 bases at J, with 7 bases between. In DNA form, the CDR3 reads TGTGCCAGCATGACAGATAGCAATCAGCCCCAGCATTTT. It encodes CASMTDSNQPQHF.

The chain carries TRBV4-1 and TRBJ1-2; D not certain. V lost 2 bases and J 6 bases, leaving 22 bases between the germline ends. The germline gives CDR1 MGHRA, CDR2 YSYEKL. The CDR3 has 17 amino acids. CDR3 bases: TGCGCCAGCAGCCAAATCCCCCGCGGGAAAAACCTTGATGGCTACACCTTC. This codes for CASSQIPRGKNLDGYTF.

This clone came up once. The V and J genes are TRBV11-2 and TRBJ2-5; the match to TRBD2 covers 7 bases. From germline, CDR1 is SGHAT and CDR2 FQNNGV. The V and J ends lost 0 bases and 5 bases, in that order; junction bases with no gene match: 18. The CDR3 covers 19 residues. The CDR3 coding sequence is TGTGCCAGCAGCTTAGACCAAAGTGTCTTCGGGAGGATGTATGAGACCCAGTACTTC. Its protein product is CASSLDQSVFGRMYETQYF.

This clone has a single count. The chain links TRBV6-6 to TRBJ1-1; unclear D gene. The CDR3 length is 12 residues. Trimming left V 7 bases short and J 7 bases short, with 13 bases between. Looked up from germline, CDR1 is MNHNY and CDR2 is SVGAGI (reference sequence). The CDR3 nucleotides are TGTGCCAGCACACTAAACGACGGTGAAGCTTTCTTT. Amino acid sequence: CASTLNDGEAFF.

The rearrangement uses TRBV7-8 and TRBJ2-3; perhaps D is TRBD1 or TRBD2 (5 bases each). This CDR3 comprises 14 residues. V lost 5 bases, J lost 5 bases, and 14 bases lay in between. The germline gives CDR1 SGHVS, CDR2 FQNEAQ. CDR3 coding DNA: TGTGCCAGCAGCCTAGGACTGCAGGGAGATACGCAGTATTTT. Protein product: CASSLGLQGDTQYF.